The 17 T cell receptor beta chains reported below all come from one sample, sequenced in a study of shared clonotypes between healthy human individuals. The naive CD8 population came from CD45RO-negative cells selected for CCR7, without terminally differentiated effector memory CD45RA+ cells. Profiled with immunoSEQ multiplex PCR; TCRdb holds only in-frame clones, not every one. The sample contains hundreds of thousands of clones, 90% to 95% of which appear only once. Source material: naive CD8+ T cells sorted from blood. The receptors shown here come from a woman aged 30 to 39 in good health.

This chain connects TRBV29-1 to TRBJ2-5; TRBD1 matches 8 bases. The J call is doubtful: the DNA matches TRBJ2-7 better. The CDR3 has 16 residues. Germline CDR1 is SQVTM and CDR2 is ANQGSEA. The CDR3 region is CSVEGDRTGNSYEQYF. In DNA, the CDR3 is TGCAGCGTTGAGGGCGATAGGACAGGGAATTCCTACGAGCAGTACTTC.

The J gene is TRBJ2-5, the V gene TRBV7-6; 9 bases match TRBD1. The CDR3 extends over 14 amino acids. Germline CDR1 and CDR2: SGHVS and FNYEAQ. V lost 3 bases to trimming and J lost 5 bases; unmatched junction nucleotides: 4. CDR3: CASSFTGGAETQYF. The CDR3 nucleotides are TGTGCCAGCAGCTTTACAGGGGGCGCGGAGACCCAGTACTTC.

The genes are TRBV11-2 and TRBJ2-7; 11 bases fit TRBD2. There are 16 residues in the CDR3. With 0 bases clipped from V and 4 bases from J, the junction kept 5 bases outside the gene matches. Germline CDR1 SGHAT, CDR2 FQNNGV. In DNA form, the CDR3 reads TGTGCCAGCAGCTTAGATCAGGCTAGCGGGAGGTACGAGCAGTACTTC. This encodes CASSLDQASGRYEQYF.

The J gene is TRBJ2-1, the V gene TRBV28, with 7 nucleotides matching TRBD2. The length of the CDR3 is 16 residues. CDR1 MDHEN and CDR2 SYDVKM come from the germline V gene. J lost 5 bases, V lost 3 bases, and 10 bases had no gene match. The DNA for the CDR3 is TGTGCCAGCAGTTTTCCGGGGGGACCAAAGGACAATGAGCAGTTCTTC. Translation gives CASSFPGGPKDNEQFF.

This chain links TRBV10-3 with TRBJ2-7; D is unresolved. This CDR3 is built from 12 residues. Per the germline V gene, CDR1 is ENHRY and CDR2 is SYGVKD. V lost 0 bases and J lost 6, with 6 bases in between. The chain's CDR3 is CAISESMIEQYF. The CDR3 DNA is TGTGCCATCAGTGAGTCGATGATCGAGCAGTACTTC.

This chain connects TRBV28 to TRBJ2-7; weak D call: TRBD2 (6 bases). Germline V lookup: CDR1 MDHEN, CDR2 SYDVKM. CDR3 size: 16 residues. The V and J ends lost 5 bases and 4 bases respectively, with 21 bases between them. CDR3 amino acids: CASSGEAGLTQYEQYF. The CDR3, as DNA: TGTGCCAGCAGTGGGGAGGCGGGCCTCACCCAATACGAGCAGTACTTC.

CDR3 region: CASSLRPREAKNIQYF. The CDR3 region has the DNA TGTGCCAGCAGTTTAAGGCCTAGAGAAGCCAAAAACATTCAGTACTTC. J is TRBJ2-4 and V is TRBV28; no definite D call. Germline-derived CDR1 and CDR2 are MDHEN and SYDVKM. The length of the CDR3 is 16 residues. V was cut by 2 bases and J by 0 bases, with 11 bases left in between.

V gene TRBV7-8 combines with J gene TRBJ1-5; maybe TRBD1 (5 bases). Trimming removed 1 base from V and 0 bases from J, with 13 bases in between. The CDR3 has 17 residues. CDR1 and CDR2 (germline): SGHVS, FQNEAQ. The CDR3 nucleotides are TGTGCCAGCAGCTTAGTGCGGGGGAGATATAGCAATCAGCCCCAGCATTTT. Its protein product is CASSLVRGRYSNQPQHF.

The genes are TRBV9 and TRBJ2-1; 7 bases are shared with TRBD2. Germline assignment: CDR1 SGDLS and CDR2 YYNGEE. V shed 5 bases, J shed 6 bases, and the junction held 5 bases outside the gene matches. The CDR3 consists of 13 residues. The CDR3 reads CASSGGSLNEQFF. The CDR3, as DNA: TGTGCCAGCAGTGGCGGGAGTCTCAATGAGCAGTTCTTC.

V gene TRBV27 combines with J gene TRBJ2-5; 11 positions match TRBD1. Germline V CDR1 and CDR2: MNHEY, SMNVEV (reference sequence). This CDR3 has 13 amino acids. V dropped 6 bases and J dropped 11; count of bases not matched to a gene: 8. The CDR3: CASRTGTGGKQYF. CDR3 DNA sequence: TGTGCCAGCAGAACCGGGACAGGGGGAAAGCAGTACTTC.

The chain uses TRBV13 and TRBJ2-3; 11 bases align to TRBD2. The V and J ends lost 8 bases and 0 bases, in that order; junction bases with no gene match: 7. Germline V lookup: CDR1 PRHDT, CDR2 FYEKMQ (reference sequence). The CDR3 is 16 amino acids. This CDR3 is CASGTSGGSSTDTQYF. CDR3 in DNA: TGTGCCAGCGGGACTAGCGGAGGGTCTAGCACAGATACGCAGTATTTT.

About this clone: At one boundary the junction diverges from the germline segment, which might be a read error. The chain links TRBV7-6 to TRBJ2-7; the match to TRBD2 covers 7 bases. This CDR3 is 11 amino acids long. The V gene's germline CDR1 is SGHVS and CDR2 FNYEAQ. The chain's CDR3 is CASSLDGRPSF. In DNA, the CDR3 is TGTGCCAGCAGCTTAGACGGGAGGCCCAGCTTC.

This clone has a single count. The J gene is TRBJ2-1, the V gene TRBV28; D is unresolved. CDR1 and CDR2 from the germline V gene are MDHEN and SYDVKM. V was clipped by 3 bases and J by 9 bases, with 3 bases between them. The CDR3 runs to 10 residues. CDR3 region: CASSFGEQFF. In nucleotides, the CDR3 is TGTGCCAGCAGTTTTGGTGAGCAGTTCTTC.

J is TRBJ1-5 and V is TRBV28; no definite D call. The CDR3 covers 15 residues. Between the trimmed V and J ends, which lost 3 bases and 6 bases, there was a span of 15 bases. Germline values: CDR1 MDHEN, CDR2 SYDVKM. CDR3 DNA: TGTGCCAGCAGTTTCGACGGGATTTTAGGTCAGCCCCAGCATTTT. It yields the protein CASSFDGILGQPQHF. Full variable domain (outside the CDR3, taken from reference TRBV28 and TRBJ1-5): DVKVTQSSRYLVKRTGEKVFLECVQDMDHENMFWYRQDPGLGLRLIYFSYDVKMKEKGDIPEGYSVSREKKERFSLILESASTNQTSMYLCASSFDGILGQPQHFGDGTRLSIL.

The chain has TRBV27 and TRBJ2-7, with D unclear. Per germline, CDR1 MNHEY and CDR2 SMNVEV (reference sequence). This CDR3 spans 13 amino acids. V lost 4 bases and J lost 4, with 11 bases in between. The CDR3 nucleotides are TGTGCCAGCAGTTCCTCCGGTAGATACGAGCAGTACTTC. Translated: CASSSSGRYEQYF.

The V gene is TRBV5-1, the J gene TRBJ2-3; 7 bases map to TRBD2. Unmatched junction bases numbered 5, after V lost 0 bases and J lost 4 bases. The V gene's germline CDR1 is SGHRS and CDR2 YFSETQ. The length of the CDR3 is 15 residues. The CDR3 DNA reads as TGCGCCAGCAGCTTGGAGCGGGGAGGGGCAGATACGCAGTATTTT. Its protein is CASSLERGGADTQYF. The full variable domain, completed using reference TRBV5-1 and TRBJ2-3, is KAGVTQTPRYLIKTRGQQVTLSCSPISGHRSVSWYQQTPGQGLQFLFEYFSETQRNKGNFPGRFSGRQFSNSRSEMNVSTLELGDSALYLCASSLERGGADTQYFGPGTRLTVL.

J is TRBJ2-7 and V is TRBV2; no reliable D call. CDR3 length equals 11 residues. The V end was cut by 5 bases, the J end by 6 bases, with 8 bases between. Germline-derived CDR1 and CDR2 are SNHLY and FYNNEI. CDR3 in amino acids: CASSFGPEQYF. DNA for the CDR3: TGTGCCAGCAGTTTCGGACCCGAGCAGTACTTC.